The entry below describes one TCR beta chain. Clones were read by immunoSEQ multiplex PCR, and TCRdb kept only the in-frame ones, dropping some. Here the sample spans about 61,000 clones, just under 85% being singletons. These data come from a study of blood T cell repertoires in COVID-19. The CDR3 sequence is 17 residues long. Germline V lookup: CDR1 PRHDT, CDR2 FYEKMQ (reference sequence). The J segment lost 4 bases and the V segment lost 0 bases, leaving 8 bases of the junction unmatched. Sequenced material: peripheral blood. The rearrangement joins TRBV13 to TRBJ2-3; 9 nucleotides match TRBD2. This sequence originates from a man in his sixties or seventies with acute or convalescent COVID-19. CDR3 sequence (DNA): TGTGCCAGCAGCTTAGGCCGAGGCGGGGGGGCCGCAGATACGCAGTATTTT. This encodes CASSLGRGGGAADTQYF.